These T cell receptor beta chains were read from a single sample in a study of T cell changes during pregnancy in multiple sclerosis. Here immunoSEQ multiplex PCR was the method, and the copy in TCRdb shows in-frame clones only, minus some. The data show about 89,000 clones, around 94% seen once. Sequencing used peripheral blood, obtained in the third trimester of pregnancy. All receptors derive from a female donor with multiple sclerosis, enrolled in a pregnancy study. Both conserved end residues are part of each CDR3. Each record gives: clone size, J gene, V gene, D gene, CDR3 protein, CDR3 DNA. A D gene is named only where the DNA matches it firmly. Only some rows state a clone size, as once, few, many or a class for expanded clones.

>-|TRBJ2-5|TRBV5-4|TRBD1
CASSRGQGQETQYF
TGTGCCAGCAGCCGAGGACAGGGGCAAGAGACCCAGTACTTC
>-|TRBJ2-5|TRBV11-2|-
CASSYGKDLQETQYF
TGTGCCAGCAGCTACGGGAAGGACCTGCAAGAGACCCAGTACTTC
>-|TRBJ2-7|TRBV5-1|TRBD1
CASSPGDRAREEQYF
TGCGCCAGCAGCCCCGGCGACAGGGCCCGTGAGGAGCAGTACTTC
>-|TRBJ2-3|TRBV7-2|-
CASQGRDTQYF
TGTGCCAGTCAAGGGAGAGATACGCAGTATTTT
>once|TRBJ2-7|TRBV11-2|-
CASLGGIYEQYF
TGTGCCAGCCTTGGCGGGATCTACGAGCAGTACTTC
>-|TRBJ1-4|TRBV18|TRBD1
CASSPPETGVNEKLFF
TGTGCCAGCTCACCACCGGAGACAGGGGTCAATGAAAAACTGTTTTTT
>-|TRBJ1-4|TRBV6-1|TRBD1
CASSESGTADEKLFF
TGTGCCAGCAGTGAAAGTGGGACAGCCGATGAAAAACTGTTTTTT
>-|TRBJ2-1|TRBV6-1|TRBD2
CASGTSGAYNEQFF
TGTGCCAGCGGGACTAGCGGGGCATACAATGAGCAGTTCTTC
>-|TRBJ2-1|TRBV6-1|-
CASSPTGLSYNEQFF
TGTGCCAGCAGTCCAACAGGGCTATCCTACAATGAGCAGTTCTTC
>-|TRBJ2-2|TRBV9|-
CASSVALRVNGELFF
TGTGCCAGCAGCGTAGCCTTGCGGGTCAACGGGGAGCTGTTTTTT
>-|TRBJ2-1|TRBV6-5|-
CASGRSPYNEQFF
TGTGCCAGCGGCCGGAGCCCGTACAATGAGCAGTTCTTC
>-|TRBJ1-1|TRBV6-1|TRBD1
CASSPGGTGNTEAFF
TGTGCCAGCAGTCCCGGGGGGACAGGGAATACTGAAGCTTTCTTT
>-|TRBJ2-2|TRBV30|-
CAWSGNTLRSTGELFF
TGTGCCTGGAGTGGGAACACCCTCCGGAGCACCGGGGAGCTGTTTTTT
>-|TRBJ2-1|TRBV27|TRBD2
CASSLLGLVRNEQFF
TGTGCCAGCAGTTTATTGGGACTAGTCAGAAATGAGCAGTTCTTC
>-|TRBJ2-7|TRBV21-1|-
CASSKVARLSGTTYEQYF
TGTGCCAGCAGCAAAGTAGCTCGCCTTAGCGGGACTACCTACGAGCAGTACTTC
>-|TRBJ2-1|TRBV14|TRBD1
CASSPGTGGPDEQFF
TGTGCCAGCAGCCCTGGGACAGGGGGCCCTGATGAGCAGTTCTTC
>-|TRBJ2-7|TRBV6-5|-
CASSSEPVYEQYF
TGTGCCAGCAGTTCCGAGCCCGTCTACGAGCAGTACTTC
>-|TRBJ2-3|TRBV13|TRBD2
CASSGGGLAGIDTQYF
TGTGCCAGCAGCGGCGGGGGACTAGCGGGAATAGATACGCAGTATTTT
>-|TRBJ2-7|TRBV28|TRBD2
CASSPAGMTREQYF
TGTGCCAGCAGCCCAGCGGGAATGACGAGGGAGCAGTACTTC
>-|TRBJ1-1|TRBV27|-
CASSLDKNTEAFF
TGTGCCAGCAGTTTGGACAAGAACACTGAAGCTTTCTTT
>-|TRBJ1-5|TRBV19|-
CASSPSPQAYSNQPQHF
TGTGCCAGTAGTCCTTCCCCACAAGCGTATAGCAATCAGCCCCAGCATTTT
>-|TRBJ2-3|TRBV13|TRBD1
CASSSRTGAAATQYF
TGTGCCAGCAGCTCGAGGACAGGGGCCGCCGCCACGCAGTATTTT
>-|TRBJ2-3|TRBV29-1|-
CSVTEGTDTQYF
TGCAGCGTTACGGAGGGCACAGATACGCAGTATTTT
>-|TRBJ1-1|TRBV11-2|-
CASSSMGEGFF
TGTGCCAGCAGCTCGATGGGGGAGGGTTTCTTT
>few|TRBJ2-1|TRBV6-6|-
CASQRDTYNEQFF
TGTGCCAGCCAAAGGGACACCTACAATGAGCAGTTCTTC
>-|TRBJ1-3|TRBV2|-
CASRGPGNTIYF
TGTGCCAGCAGGGGGCCTGGAAACACCATATATTTT
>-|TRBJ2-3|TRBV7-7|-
CASSSRLEDTQYF
TGTGCCAGCAGCTCCCGCCTGGAGGATACGCAGTATTTT
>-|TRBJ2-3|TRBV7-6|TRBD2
CASSFGLAGLDTQYF
TGTGCCAGCAGCTTTGGACTAGCGGGACTGGATACGCAGTATTTT
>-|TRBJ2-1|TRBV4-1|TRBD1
CASSLRQGTYNEQFF
TGCGCCAGCAGCCTCAGACAGGGAACCTACAATGAGCAGTTCTTC
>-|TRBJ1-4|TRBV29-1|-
CSVTLRDPNEKLFF
TGCAGCGTTACCCTCAGGGATCCTAATGAAAAACTGTTTTTT
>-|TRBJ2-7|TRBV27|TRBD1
CASSLGDRVEQYF
TGTGCCAGCAGTTTAGGGGACAGGGTCGAGCAGTACTTC
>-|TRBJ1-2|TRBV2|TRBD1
CASSTDRTNYGYTF
TGTGCCAGCAGTACGGACAGGACTAACTATGGCTACACCTTC
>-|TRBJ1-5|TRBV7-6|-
CASSLLRGDSNQPQHF
TGTGCCAGCAGCTTACTACGGGGGGATAGCAATCAGCCCCAGCATTTT
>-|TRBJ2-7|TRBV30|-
CAWSAARGYEQYF
TGTGCCTGGAGCGCCGCGCGGGGCTACGAGCAGTACTTC
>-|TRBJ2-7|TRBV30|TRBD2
CAWTKREGFSYEQYF
TGTGCCTGGACGAAGCGGGAGGGTTTCTCCTACGAGCAGTACTTC
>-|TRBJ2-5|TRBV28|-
CASITGGQETQYF
TGTGCCAGCATTACCGGGGGCCAAGAGACCCAGTACTTC
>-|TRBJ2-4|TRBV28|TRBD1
CASNGQGAKNIQYF
TGTGCCAGCAATGGACAGGGGGCCAAAAACATTCAGTACTTC
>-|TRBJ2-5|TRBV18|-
CASSPRPSETQYF
TGTGCCAGCTCACCCCGTCCTTCAGAGACCCAGTACTTC
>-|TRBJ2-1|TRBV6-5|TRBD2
CASRLAGGYEQFF
TGTGCCAGCCGACTAGCGGGAGGGTATGAGCAGTTCTTC
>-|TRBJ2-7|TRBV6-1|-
CASSEWGAYEQYF
TGTGCCAGCAGTGAGTGGGGGGCCTACGAGCAGTACTTC
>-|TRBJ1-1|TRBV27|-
CASSSGQRNTEAFF
TGTGCCAGCAGTTCAGGACAGCGGAACACTGAAGCTTTCTTT
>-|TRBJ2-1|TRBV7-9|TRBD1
CASSRDRGTSNEQFF
TGTGCCAGCAGCCGTGACAGGGGGACCAGCAATGAGCAGTTCTTC
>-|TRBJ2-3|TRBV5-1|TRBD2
CASSFIAGASTDTQYF
TGCGCCAGCAGCTTCATAGCGGGAGCTTCCACAGATACGCAGTATTTT
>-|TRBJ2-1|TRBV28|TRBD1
CASSLIIWTGGAGEQFF
TGTGCCAGCAGTTTAATAATCTGGACAGGGGGCGCGGGTGAGCAGTTCTTC
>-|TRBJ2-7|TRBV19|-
CASSTPHGGEQYF
TGTGCCAGTAGTACCCCCCACGGTGGCGAGCAGTACTTC
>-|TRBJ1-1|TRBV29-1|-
CSVEDRQGWTEAFF
TGCAGCGTTGAAGATCGGCAGGGTTGGACTGAAGCTTTCTTT
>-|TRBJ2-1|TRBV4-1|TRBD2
CASSQGLGLAVPPEQFF
TGCGCCAGCAGCCAAGGGCTGGGACTAGCGGTTCCCCCCGAGCAGTTCTTC
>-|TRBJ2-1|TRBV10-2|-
CASSESIGENEQFF
TGCGCCAGCAGTGAGTCGATCGGGGAGAATGAGCAGTTCTTC
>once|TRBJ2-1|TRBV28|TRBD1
CATRWGTESGEQFF
TGTGCCACCCGATGGGGGACAGAAAGTGGTGAGCAGTTCTTC
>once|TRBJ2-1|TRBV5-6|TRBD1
CASSFGTDNEQFF
TGTGCCAGCAGCTTTGGGACAGATAATGAGCAGTTCTTC
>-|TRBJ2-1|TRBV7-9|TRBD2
CASSLVGAGVGNEQFF
TGTGCCAGCAGCTTAGTGGGCGCGGGAGTGGGTAATGAGCAGTTCTTC
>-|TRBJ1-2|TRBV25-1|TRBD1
CASSAHWDRELNGYTF
TGTGCCAGCAGTGCACACTGGGACAGGGAGCTCAATGGCTACACCTTC
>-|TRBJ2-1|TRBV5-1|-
CASSPLSVSNEQFF
TGCGCCAGCAGCCCCCTCTCGGTGTCCAATGAGCAGTTCTTC
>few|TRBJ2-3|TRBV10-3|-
CASKTGESSTDTQYF
TGTGCCAGTAAAACGGGAGAGTCTAGCACAGATACGCAGTATTTT
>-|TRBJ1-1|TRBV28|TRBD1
CASSFTGGRNTEAFF
TGTGCCAGCAGTTTTACAGGGGGCAGGAACACTGAAGCTTTCTTT